This is a list of T cell receptor beta chains from one sample in a study of T cell responses to AZD1222 COVID-19 vaccine. The method was immunoSEQ multiplex PCR; TCRdb's version includes in-frame clones alone and lacks a portion of them. The data contain 150,000 or so clones, around 93% of them singletons. The source was peripheral blood, collected on day 0 of AZD1222 vaccination. All receptors derive from an adult in good health. Each CDR3 is given with its conserved first and last residue. D genes are given only for firm matches. Clone size appears in some rows only: once, few, many, or a class for an expanded clone.

d_call	clone_size	v_call	j_call	cdr3_aa	cdr3_nt
-	-	TRBV28	TRBJ1-2	CASSVPGGYTF	TGTGCCAGCAGTGTCCCAGGGGGCTACACCTTC
-	-	TRBV6-5	TRBJ2-1	CASSFDQAEEQFF	TGTGCCAGCAGTTTTGACCAGGCAGAGGAGCAGTTCTTC
-	-	TRBV6-2/TRBV6-3	TRBJ2-7	CASSRTYEQYF	TGTGCCAGCAGCCGAACCTACGAGCAGTACTTC
TRBD1	once	TRBV7-2	TRBJ1-6	CASSRLGQANSPLHF	TGTGCCAGCAGCCGTTTAGGACAGGCCAATTCACCCCTCCACTTT
-	-	TRBV19	TRBJ1-2	CASIDGHYGYTF	TGTGCCAGTATAGACGGCCACTATGGCTACACCTTC
TRBD2	-	TRBV18	TRBJ2-1	CASSPTTSAPPYNEQFF	TGTGCCAGCTCACCGACGACTAGCGCCCCACCTTACAATGAGCAGTTCTTC
-	-	TRBV7-2	TRBJ2-3	CASSLEPGRHQDTQYF	TGTGCCAGCAGCTTAGAACCCGGGAGACATCAAGATACGCAGTATTTT
TRBD2	-	TRBV27	TRBJ2-7	CASSLGGPGLAYEQYF	TGTGCCAGCAGTTTAGGTGGACCGGGACTAGCCTACGAGCAGTACTTC
-	-	TRBV28	TRBJ1-5	CASSLWGQSRGQPQHF	TGTGCCAGCAGTTTATGGGGGCAGTCTCGGGGCCAGCCCCAGCATTTT
-	-	TRBV3-1/TRBV3-2	TRBJ2-5	CASSQRDLRETQYF	TGTGCCAGCAGCCAAAGGGACTTGAGGGAGACCCAGTACTTC
-	once	TRBV9	TRBJ2-2	CASSVEYNGELFF	TGTGCCAGCAGCGTAGAGTATAACGGGGAGCTGTTTTTT
TRBD1	-	TRBV7-9	TRBJ1-1	CASNDPGQGRIKSTEAFF	TGTGCCAGCAACGATCCGGGACAGGGAAGGATTAAGAGCACTGAAGCTTTCTTT
-	-	TRBV5-5	TRBJ1-6	CASTVDTVAPLHF	TGTGCCAGCACCGTTGACACCGTGGCACCCCTCCACTTT
-	-	TRBV4-1	TRBJ1-1	CASSQDGQMKAFF	TGCGCCAGCAGCCAAGATGGGCAGATGAAAGCTTTCTTT
-	-	TRBV18	TRBJ1-1	CASSPQAGDTEAFF	TGTGCCAGCTCACCACAGGCTGGGGACACTGAAGCTTTCTTT
-	-	TRBV19	TRBJ2-6	CATSRRNAGANVLTF	TGTGCCACCTCCCGCCGGAACGCTGGGGCCAACGTCCTGACTTTC
-	-	TRBV3-1/TRBV3-2	TRBJ1-5	CASSQRSGAPGRQPQHF	TGTGCCAGCAGCCAAAGAAGTGGGGCACCCGGTCGACAGCCCCAGCATTTT
-	-	TRBV2	TRBJ1-5	CASSGDSNQPQHF	TGTGCCAGCAGTGGGGACAGCAATCAGCCCCAGCATTTT
-	-	TRBV11-3	TRBJ1-1	CASSLGQGNTEAFF	TGTGCCAGCAGCTTAGGGCAGGGCAACACTGAAGCTTTCTTT
TRBD2	-	TRBV13	TRBJ2-3	CASSLAGGADTQYF	TGTGCCAGCAGCTTAGCGGGAGGGGCAGATACGCAGTATTTT
TRBD2	once	TRBV6-6	TRBJ2-3	CASRNIAGGHPSF	TGTGCCAGCAGAAATATAGCGGGGGGCCACCCGAGCTTT
TRBD1	-	TRBV7-8	TRBJ1-5	CASSFDRGRMGNQPQHF	TGTGCCAGCAGCTTCGACAGGGGGCGCATGGGCAATCAGCCCCAGCATTTT
-	-	TRBV29-1	TRBJ1-5	CSVEVHSNQPQHF	TGCAGCGTTGAAGTACATAGCAATCAGCCCCAGCATTTT
TRBD2	once	TRBV3-1/TRBV3-2	TRBJ2-1	CASSQDAGGHNEQFF	TGTGCCAGCAGCCAAGACGCGGGGGGCCACAATGAGCAGTTCTTC
TRBD2	-	TRBV10-3	TRBJ2-2	CAISAMDRGLAGDTGELFF	TGTGCCATCAGTGCCATGGACAGGGGACTAGCGGGCGACACCGGGGAGCTGTTTTTT
-	-	TRBV7-9	TRBJ2-7	CASSRDAAYEQYF	TGTGCCAGCAGCCGGGACGCAGCCTACGAGCAGTACTTC
-	-	TRBV30	TRBJ2-3	CAWGLHSTDTQYF	TGTGCCTGGGGACTCCATAGCACAGATACGCAGTATTTT
-	few	TRBV7-9	TRBJ1-1	CASTSGVDTEAFF	TGTGCCAGCACTTCTGGGGTGGACACTGAAGCTTTCTTT
-	-	TRBV6-2/TRBV6-3	TRBJ1-1	CASSYSRENTEAFF	TGTGCCAGCAGTTACTCGAGGGAAAACACTGAAGCTTTCTTT
-	few	TRBV9	TRBJ1-1	CASSVGQIGNTEAFF	TGTGCCAGCAGCGTAGGACAGATCGGGAACACTGAAGCTTTCTTT
TRBD1	once	TRBV19	TRBJ1-2	CATETLGQGISGYTF	TGTGCCACCGAAACCCTGGGACAGGGCATTAGTGGCTACACCTTC
-	-	TRBV29-1	TRBJ2-5	CSVSQETQYF	TGCAGCGTGTCGCAAGAGACCCAGTACTTC
-	few	TRBV5-4	TRBJ1-5	CASSLDSGRAEPQHF	TGTGCCAGCAGCTTGGATTCTGGGCGCGCGGAACCCCAGCATTTT
-	-	TRBV5-6	TRBJ1-3	CASSLGGGLGNTIYF	TGTGCCAGCAGCTTAGGCGGCGGGTTAGGAAACACCATATATTTT
-	few	TRBV10-3	TRBJ2-4	CAISDWERGAKNIQYF	TGTGCCATCAGTGATTGGGAGAGAGGGGCCAAAAACATTCAGTACTTC
TRBD1	-	TRBV28	TRBJ2-3	CASRSGQITDTQYF	TGTGCCAGCCGATCGGGACAGATCACAGATACGCAGTATTTT
TRBD1	-	TRBV4-1	TRBJ1-6	CASSPRGTENSPLHF	TGCGCCAGCAGCCCCCGGGGGACAGAAAATTCACCCCTCCACTTT
-	-	TRBV5-6	TRBJ2-7	CASSLRYYEQYF	TGTGCCAGCAGCTTGAGGTACTACGAGCAGTACTTC
-	-	TRBV27	TRBJ2-7	CASSYFGSGDEQYF	TGTGCCAGCAGTTACTTCGGGTCGGGCGACGAGCAGTACTTC
-	-	TRBV15	TRBJ1-2	CATSRAGLGYGYTF	TGTGCCACCAGCAGAGCAGGGCTAGGCTATGGCTACACCTTC